Below, 30 T cell receptor beta chains from the same sample are listed, as sequenced in a study of regulatory T cells in long-lasting Graves disease. For TCR beta, libraries came from iRepertoire HTBI primers and Arm-PCR of CDR3 regions. TCRdb redid the calling of the multiplex PCR reads with MiXCR, one entry per CDR3 protein. The sample consists of about 300,000 distinct CDR3 sequences, under 20% of them appearing once. Time point defined: newly diagnosed GD, antithyroid drugs for less than 3 months. Extracted RNA from PBMCs served as the source of the TCR library. The sample here was peripheral blood mononuclear cells (PBMCs), taken at new diagnosis, from a patient treated with antithyroid drugs. These receptors all stem from a female donor with Graves disease.

This clonotype was seen at least ten times. J is TRBJ2-1 and V is TRBV15; a possible D gene is TRBD1 (6 bases). The CDR3 is 13 amino acids. V was pared by 4 bases and J by 8 bases, with 12 bases between. The V gene's germline CDR1 is LNHNV and CDR2 YYDKDF (reference sequence). The CDR3 region is CATSNRAGDEQFF. For the CDR3, the DNA is TGTGCCACCAGCAACAGGGCAGGCGATGAGCAGTTCTTC. The full variable domain, completed using reference TRBV15 and TRBJ2-1, is DAMVIQNPRYQVTQFGKPVTLSCSQTLNHNVMYWYQQKSSQAPKLLFHYYDKDFNNEADTPDNFQSRRPNTSFCFLDIRSPGLGDTAMYLCATSNRAGDEQFFGPGTRLTVL.

This clonotype was seen a handful of times. It is likely a read error, because the conserved phenylalanine at the end of the CDR3 is missing. This chain links TRBV7-2 with TRBJ2-7; D gene unclear. The CDR3 sequence is 13 residues long. The V gene's germline CDR1 is SGHTA and CDR2 FQGNSA. Trimming shortened V by 3 bases and J by 2 bases, and 8 bases separated the two germline ends. CDR3 in DNA: TGTGCCAGCAGCTTGGCCAAAGCCTACGAGCAGTACCTC. This sequence encodes CASSLAKAYEQYL.

This clonotype occurred many times. This chain connects TRBV6-2 or TRBV6-3 to TRBJ2-7; 11 bases are a match to TRBD2. CDR1 and CDR2 from the germline V gene are MNHEY and SVGEGT. V gave up 1 base and J gave up 2 bases; unmatched junction bases: 4. CDR3 size: 16 residues. The CDR3 nucleotides read TGTGCCAGCAGTTACTTGGGACTAGCGGTCACCTACGAGCAGTACTTC. Translated, it gives CASSYLGLAVTYEQYF.

There are a few counts of this clonotype. The chain employs TRBV5-4 and TRBJ2-3; D might be TRBD1 or TRBD2, each matching 6 bases. Trimming took off 9 bases at V and 3 bases at J, with 14 bases between the two ends. The CDR3 totals 13 residues. Germline lookup yields CDR1 SGHNT and CDR2 YYREEE (reference sequence). The CDR3 here is CANSRGRTDTQYF. The CDR3 DNA reads as TGTGCCAATTCGAGGGGGAGGACAGATACGCAGTATTTT.

Concerning this clonotype itself: It differs at one base from a far larger clone, so likely a read error. The chain has TRBV28 and TRBJ2-5; 12 positions agree with TRBD2. Gene TRBJ2-1 matches the end of the DNA better, so the J call may be wrong. The CDR3 contains 18 residues. CDR1 is MDHEN and CDR2 is SYDVKM in the germline V gene. The CDR3 sequence is CASSTSWASGGAENEQFF. CDR3 DNA: TGTGCCAGCAGTACAAGTTGGGCTAGCGGGGGGGCCGAGAATGAGCAGTTCTTC.

This chain links TRBV2 with TRBJ2-1, with 7 positions matching TRBD1. Looked up from germline, CDR1 is SNHLY and CDR2 is FYNNEI. CDR3 length equals 14 residues. After removal of 4 bases from V and 12 bases from J, the junction contained 12 bases not matched to a gene. The CDR3 is CASSGGTDLSVQFF. CDR3 coding DNA: TGTGCCAGCAGTGGGGGGACAGACCTCTCTGTGCAGTTCTTC.

This clonotype was detected many times. V usage is TRBV7-6 and J usage is TRBJ2-1, with TRBD2 matching over 16 bases. The CDR3 is 18 amino acids. Germline lookup yields CDR1 SGHVS and CDR2 FNYEAQ. Losses at the gene ends were 5 bases for V and 8 bases for J; bases not matched to a gene: 12. The chain's CDR3 is CASSPGLAGGTAPHEQFF. The CDR3 nucleotides are TGTGCCAGCAGCCCGGGACTAGCGGGAGGGACGGCGCCTCATGAGCAGTTCTTC.

This sequence joins TRBV2 and TRBJ2-1; TRBD2 aligns across 12 bases. The V gene's germline CDR1 is SNHLY and CDR2 FYNNEI. The length of the CDR3 is 17 residues. J gave up 7 bases and V 1 base, and 8 bases lay outside the gene matches. The CDR3 bases are TGTGCCAGCAGTGAAGGGGCGGGACTAGCGGGTCTTAATGAGCAGTTCTTC. This encodes CASSEGAGLAGLNEQFF. The entire variable domain, with the rest obtained from reference TRBV2 and TRBJ2-1, is as follows: EPEVTQTPSHQVTQMGQEVILRCVPISNHLYFYWYRQILGQKVEFLVSFYNNEISEKSEIFDDQFSVERPDGSNFTLKIRSTKLEDSAMYFCASSEGAGLAGLNEQFFGPGTRLTVL.

This chain connects TRBV19 to TRBJ2-1; no firm D call. The CDR3 spans 13 residues. V dropped 5 bases and J dropped 9 bases, with 14 bases sitting between them. The germline CDR1 and CDR2 sequences are LNHDA and SQIVND (reference sequence). The CDR3 sequence is CASSVMYGGEQFF. For the CDR3, the DNA is TGTGCCAGTAGTGTCATGTATGGCGGTGAGCAGTTCTTC.

This clonotype was observed at least ten times. This sequence joins TRBV11-2 and TRBJ1-1; D ambiguous. The CDR3 has 14 amino acids. Germline CDR1 is SGHAT and CDR2 is FQNNGV. Trimming took off 5 bases at V and 4 bases at J, with 14 bases between the two ends. Written as DNA, the CDR3 is TGTGCCAGCAGCCGAAATGGAGGTGTCACTGAAGCTTTCTTT. Encoded protein: CASSRNGGVTEAFF.

In regard to this clonotype: A read error is possible here, since a much larger clone lies one base away. The V call is TRBV20-1, the J call TRBJ2-7; D is undetermined. Between the trimmed V and J ends, which lost 5 bases and 3 bases, there was a span of 17 bases. This CDR3 contains 14 residues. Germline V gene lookup returns CDR1 DFQATT and CDR2 SNEGSKA (reference sequence). In DNA form, the CDR3 reads TGCAGTGCTCTAGGACGGAGCAGACTCTACGAGCAGTACTTC. Encoded protein: CSALGRSRLYEQYF.

The table lists this clonotype with many counts. This chain uses TRBV10-3 with TRBJ2-7, with 7 bases fitting TRBD1. Losses at the gene ends were 1 base for V and 3 bases for J; bases not matched to a gene: 9. Germline V gene data show CDR1 as ENHRY and CDR2 as SYGVKD. CDR3 length: 16 amino acids. This CDR3 reads CAISEFLGQAYYEQYF. In DNA, the CDR3 is TGTGCCATCAGTGAGTTTCTCGGACAGGCCTACTACGAGCAGTACTTC.

This clonotype occurred many times. J is TRBJ1-1 and V is TRBV28; the D is unclear. V lost 9 bases, J lost 3 bases, and 8 bases lay in between. The germline V gene encodes CDR1 MDHEN and CDR2 SYDVKM. The CDR3 has 11 residues. CDR3 amino acids: CASRWDTEAFF. The CDR3 nucleotides read TGTGCCAGTAGGTGGGACACTGAAGCTTTCTTT.

This clonotype was observed a few times. The chain carries TRBV30 and TRBJ2-7; D unclear. V dropped 0 bases and J dropped 5 bases, with 8 bases sitting between them. Germline V gene data show CDR1 as GTSNPN and CDR2 as SVGIG (reference sequence). The CDR3 runs 12 residues. CDR3 sequence: CAWSVMGNEQYF. The DNA of the CDR3 is TGTGCCTGGAGTGTAATGGGAAACGAGCAGTACTTC.

This clonotype appeared once. At one end the junction does not follow the germline gene, possibly because of a read error. The V and J genes are TRBV12-3 or TRBV12-4 and TRBJ1-1; D is undetermined. This CDR3 contains 13 residues. CDR3 residues: CASSFGPNSEAFF. The CDR3 region has the DNA TGTGCCAGCAGTTTTGGCCCGAACTCTGAAGCTTTCTTT.

This clonotype has ten or more counts. The chain is built from TRBV2 and TRBJ2-3, with D maybe TRBD2 (6 bases). Germline V CDR1 and CDR2: SNHLY, FYNNEI. V shed 6 bases and J shed 11 bases, with 15 bases lying between them. The CDR3 extends over 12 amino acids. CDR3 loop: CASRRIGEEQYF. Here the CDR3 DNA reads TGTGCCAGCAGACGCATAGGGGAGGAGCAGTATTTT.

This chain uses TRBV28 with TRBJ2-1; 16 bases agree with TRBD2. The V segment lost 5 bases and the J segment 1 base; nucleotides outside the gene matches: 8. Germline loops: CDR1 MDHEN, CDR2 SYDVKM. The CDR3 runs 19 residues. CDR3 in DNA: TGTGCCAGCAGTCCCGGGACTAGCGGGAGGGCCGGGTCCTACAATGAGCAGTTCTTC. It yields the protein CASSPGTSGRAGSYNEQFF.

This clonotype was seen ten or more times. V and J are TRBV19 and TRBJ2-1; D gene ambiguous. The CDR3 consists of 11 residues. The ends were cut back, 5 bases at V and 10 bases at J, with 9 bases in the middle. Germline V gene sequence: CDR1 LNHDA, CDR2 SQIVND (reference sequence). CDR3 DNA sequence: TGTGCCAGTAGTTACACACACGAGCAGTTCTTC. It specifies CASSYTHEQFF.

This clonotype appeared many times. The rearrangement uses TRBV12-3 or TRBV12-4 and TRBJ1-2; 8 bases align to TRBD1. J lost 1 base, V lost 6 bases, and 4 bases had no gene match. This CDR3 spans 14 amino acids. The CDR3 DNA reads as TGTGCCAGCAGGGGGACAGGCTTTAACTATGGCTACACCTTC. Amino acid sequence: CASRGTGFNYGYTF.

This clonotype has at least ten counts. J is TRBJ2-7 and V is TRBV28, with D perhaps TRBD1 (6 bases). V lost 6 bases and J 3 bases, leaving 15 bases between the germline ends. Germline V CDR1 and CDR2: MDHEN, SYDVKM. This CDR3 region has 14 residues. The CDR3 DNA reads TGTGCCAGCAGGCTACAGGGTAGGGGCTACGAGCAGTACTTC. Residues: CASRLQGRGYEQYF.

This clonotype was detected many times. The chain has TRBV28 and TRBJ2-1, with D uncertain. Germline V gives CDR1 MDHEN, CDR2 SYDVKM. V gave up 3 bases and J gave up 7 bases, with 7 bases separating them. There are 12 residues in the CDR3. CDR3 sequence (DNA): TGTGCCAGCAGTTTGGAAGTGAATGAGCAGTTCTTC. Translation: CASSLEVNEQFF. Supplemented by reference TRBV28 and TRBJ2-1, the full variable domain reads DVKVTQSSRYLVKRTGEKVFLECVQDMDHENMFWYRQDPGLGLRLIYFSYDVKMKEKGDIPEGYSVSREKKERFSLILESASTNQTSMYLCASSLEVNEQFFGPGTRLTVL.

This clonotype was seen many times. V usage is TRBV13 and J usage is TRBJ2-2; TRBD1 aligns across 9 bases. In germline, CDR1 is PRHDT, CDR2 FYEKMQ (reference sequence). Losses at the gene ends were 5 bases for V and 6 bases for J; bases not matched to a gene: 13. This CDR3 has 17 amino acids. This CDR3 is CASSQYTGGPGAGELFF. CDR3 nucleotide sequence: TGTGCCAGCAGCCAATACACAGGGGGCCCTGGCGCCGGGGAGCTGTTTTTT.

This clonotype was recorded many times. V and J are TRBV12-3 or TRBV12-4 and TRBJ2-3; no definite D call. The CDR3 runs 16 residues. V was pared by 2 bases and J by 0 bases, with 12 bases between. CDR3 sequence reads: CASSLYLGGSTDTQYF. CDR3 nucleotide sequence: TGTGCCAGCAGTTTATACTTGGGCGGCAGCACAGATACGCAGTATTTT.

With respect to this clonotype: The junction and the germline gene differ at one end; a read error may be behind it. This rearrangement joins TRBV7-9 to TRBJ2-2, with 12 positions matching TRBD1. Looked up from germline, CDR1 is SEHNR and CDR2 is FQNEAQ (reference sequence). CDR3 length equals 16 residues. The DNA of the CDR3 is TGTGCCGGCAGCCACCGGGACAGGGGGCAATCCGGGGAGCTGTTTTTT. Amino acid sequence: CAGSHRDRGQSGELFF.

For this clonotype: A much bigger clone sits one base away, suggesting this may be a read error. The chain joins TRBV9 to TRBJ1-4; maybe TRBD1 (5 bases). Germline assignment: CDR1 SGDLS and CDR2 YYNGEE. The CDR3 consists of 16 residues. The CDR3 sequence is CASSVEGRGVNEKLSF. CDR3 sequence (DNA): TGTGCCAGCAGCGTAGAGGGAAGGGGTGTTAATGAAAAACTGTCTTTT.

This clonotype was recorded many times. The J gene is TRBJ1-5, the V gene TRBV20-1, with D possibly TRBD1 on 5 matching bases. This CDR3 comprises 14 residues. From germline, CDR1 is DFQATT and CDR2 SNEGSKA (reference sequence). The V end was cut by 4 bases, the J end by 3 bases, with 13 bases between. Here the CDR3 reads CSANPQGTNQPQHF. CDR3 coding DNA: TGCAGTGCTAACCCGCAGGGTACCAATCAGCCCCAGCATTTT.

A few counts support this clonotype. This chain connects TRBV18 to TRBJ1-2; TRBD1 matches 7 bases. V lost 3 bases and J lost 2; bases outside the gene matches: 9. Germline loops: CDR1 KGHSH, CDR2 LQKENI. The CDR3 spans 16 residues. CDR3 nucleotides: TGTGCCAGCTCACCTCTCCCGGGACAGTTAAACTATGGCTACACCTTC. Translation gives CASSPLPGQLNYGYTF. Complete variable domain (other parts from reference TRBV18 and TRBJ1-2): NAGVMQNPRHLVRRRGQEARLRCSPMKGHSHVYWYRQLPEEGLKFMVYLQKENIIDESGMPKERFSAEFPKEGPSILRIQQVVRGDSAAYFCASSPLPGQLNYGYTFGSGTRLTVV.

This clonotype was counted at least ten times. The chain is built from TRBV10-3 and TRBJ1-1; D may be TRBD1 (5 bases). There are 14 residues in the CDR3. Germline CDR1 and CDR2: ENHRY and SYGVKD. V was shortened by 2 bases and J by 7 bases, with 14 bases between the two germline ends. The CDR3: CAISEARDFGEAFF. CDR3 DNA: TGTGCCATCAGTGAGGCCAGGGACTTCGGTGAAGCTTTCTTT.

Of note for this clonotype: The likely explanation is a read error, given a far larger clone one base away. This sequence joins TRBV11-1 and TRBJ2-5, with TRBD2 identical over 9 bases. Germline CDR1 reads SGHAT; CDR2 reads FQDESV (reference sequence). The CDR3 covers 15 residues. The CDR3 protein is CASSPASGTYNEQSF. The CDR3, as DNA: TGTGCCAGCAGCCCTGCTAGCGGGACCTACAATGAGCAGTCCTTC.

This clonotype was counted many times. V gene TRBV6-5 combines with J gene TRBJ2-7, with 9 positions matching TRBD2. CDR3 size: 15 residues. From germline, CDR1 is MNHEY and CDR2 SVGAGI. Germline trimming cut 4 bases from V and 4 bases from J; bases unmatched to any gene: 8. For the CDR3, the DNA is TGTGCCAGCAGTTCACTAGCGGGCATGGGTTACGAGCAGTACTTC. Translated, it gives CASSSLAGMGYEQYF.